This T cell receptor (beta chain) was sequenced in a study of CD8 T cells in ankylosing spondylitis. The study's findings and limits: A CD8+ phenotype characterized the disease-linked clones, which were relatively rare in peripheral blood.

TCRdb ran MiXCR on the 5' RACE reads and lists one entry per CDR3 protein. The sample lists about 250,000 distinct CDR3 sequences, 18% seen once, with approximately 32% in the top ten. Remarks on this clonotype: Antigen unknown.

The sequenced sample consisted of blood, either unsorted or a sorted T cell fraction (not recorded which). The sequence was obtained from a male donor with ankylosing spondylitis or in good health (not recorded which).

CDR3 coding DNA: TGTGCCAGCAGCCACCCCGGGACAGGGAACTACGAGCAGTACTTC. Amino acid sequence: CASSHPGTGNYEQYF. The chain has TRBV3-1 and TRBJ2-7; 9 positions match TRBD1. Germline V CDR1 and CDR2: LGHDT, YNNKEL (reference sequence). The CDR3 covers 15 residues. Losses at the gene ends were 3 bases for V and 3 bases for J; bases not matched to a gene: 6.